The 16 T cell receptor beta chains in this list originate from one sample, sequenced in a study of T cell responses to AZD1222 COVID-19 vaccine. The data were produced by immunoSEQ multiplex PCR, yet TCRdb's version contains in-frame clones alone and is incomplete. The table shows 150,000 or so clones, with about 90% occurring only once. The sequencing used peripheral blood, collected 28 days after the second AZD1222 dose. Receptors originate from an adult who received the AZD1222 COVID-19 vaccine.

The chain is built from TRBV7-2 and TRBJ2-3; tentatively, D is TRBD2 (6 bases). The CDR3 is made up of 15 amino acids. Between the trimmed V and J ends, which lost 1 base and 4 bases, there was a span of 12 bases. CDR1 and CDR2 from the germline V gene are SGHTA and FQGNSA. In nucleotides, the CDR3 is TGTGCCAGCAGCTTAGTTGGAGCGGGCCCAGATACGCAGTATTTT. It specifies CASSLVGAGPDTQYF.

The sample holds a few counts of this clone. V gene TRBV6-6 combines with J gene TRBJ2-3, with 11 nucleotides matching TRBD2. The germline CDR1 and CDR2 sequences are MNHNY and SVGAGI (reference sequence). The CDR3 is 16 residues long. V dropped 5 bases and J dropped 5; count of bases not matched to a gene: 9. This chain's CDR3 is CASSPRLAGYGDTQYF. CDR3 DNA: TGTGCCAGCAGTCCACGACTAGCGGGGTATGGAGATACGCAGTATTTT.

In its sample, this clone was seen once. The chain has TRBV12-3 or TRBV12-4 and TRBJ2-2; D unclear. V was trimmed by 10 bases and J by 9 bases, leaving 15 bases between them. The CDR3 is made up of 12 amino acids. The CDR3 region is CATSLDARELFF. CDR3 nucleotides: TGTGCCACCAGCCTAGACGCGCGGGAGCTGTTTTTT.

This chain uses TRBV6-6 with TRBJ1-4; D uncertain. V lost 0 bases, J lost 4 bases, and 12 bases lay in between. Germline V gives CDR1 MNHNY, CDR2 SVGAGI (reference sequence). This CDR3 has 16 amino acids. CDR3 residues: CASSYSSPGVNEKLFF. The CDR3 DNA is TGTGCCAGCAGTTACTCGTCCCCCGGCGTTAATGAAAAACTGTTTTTT.

V is TRBV7-2 and J is TRBJ2-1; 9 bases are a match to TRBD2. V gave up 3 bases and J gave up 9 bases; unmatched junction bases: 6. Looked up from germline, CDR1 is SGHTA and CDR2 is FQGNSA. The CDR3 contains 14 residues. For the CDR3, the DNA is TGTGCCAGCAGCTTTAGGCGGGAGGGCAGTGAGCAGTTCTTC. Encoded protein: CASSFRREGSEQFF.

The J gene is TRBJ2-3, the V gene TRBV10-3; D ambiguous. The CDR3 has 11 residues. Trimming shortened V by 4 bases and J by 5 bases, and 4 bases separated the two germline ends. Germline CDR1 ENHRY, CDR2 SYGVKD. CDR3 residues: CAISVLDTQYF. In DNA form, the CDR3 reads TGTGCCATCAGTGTCTTAGATACGCAGTATTTT.

This clone was observed a single time. This rearrangement joins TRBV19 to TRBJ2-7, with 7 bases that match TRBD2. The CDR3 consists of 15 residues. The germline V gene encodes CDR1 LNHDA and CDR2 SQIVND (reference sequence). Trimming removed 5 bases from V and 1 base from J; junction bases left unmatched: 8. CDR3: CASSSAGLRSYEQYF. In nucleotides, the CDR3 is TGTGCCAGTAGTTCAGCGGGATTGAGGTCCTACGAGCAGTACTTC.

This clone was observed once. This chain uses TRBV6-4 with TRBJ2-5; 13 bases line up with TRBD2. CDR3 size: 15 residues. Germline V CDR1 and CDR2: MRHNA, SNTAGT. The trim removed 3 bases at V and 2 bases at J, leaving 0 bases unmatched. The CDR3 sequence is CASSELAGGQETQYF. The CDR3 DNA is TGTGCCAGCAGTGAACTAGCGGGGGGGCAAGAGACCCAGTACTTC.

V usage is TRBV11-3 and J usage is TRBJ2-2; D is undetermined. The CDR3 runs to 12 residues. Germline CDR1 is SGHNT and CDR2 is YENEEA. Trimming cost V 0 bases and J 7 bases, with 3 bases left between them. The CDR3 spells CASSLDLGELFF. CDR3 nucleotide sequence: TGTGCCAGCAGCTTAGATCTCGGGGAGCTGTTTTTT.

This chain uses TRBV6-5 with TRBJ2-5; D is unresolved. CDR3 size: 15 residues. V lost 6 bases and J 2 bases, leaving 16 bases between the germline ends. Germline lookup yields CDR1 MNHEY and CDR2 SVGAGI. This chain's CDR3 is CASRPSLTPQETQYF. Here the CDR3 DNA reads TGTGCCAGCAGGCCGAGCCTTACCCCTCAAGAGACCCAGTACTTC.

The chain is built from TRBV5-1 and TRBJ1-3; no firm D call. The V gene lost 0 bases and the J gene lost 4 bases, with 20 bases spanning the gap. CDR1 and CDR2 (germline): SGHRS, YFSETQ. The CDR3 loop spans 18 amino acids. The CDR3 region has the DNA TGCGCCAGCAGCTTGGATTTAGTGGGGAGGCCTCAGGGAAACACCATATATTTT. Translated, it gives CASSLDLVGRPQGNTIYF.

V is TRBV3-1 (or the pseudogene TRBV3-2) and J is TRBJ1-2, with 8 positions matching TRBD1. V shed 6 bases and J 5 bases; nucleotides not matched to a gene: 8. The CDR3 totals 14 residues. Per germline, CDR1 LGHDT and CDR2 YNNKEL (reference sequence). CDR3 coding DNA: TGTGCCAGCAGTCGACGACAGGGGACTTATGGCTACACCTTC. Its protein product is CASSRRQGTYGYTF.

The chain is built from TRBV27 and TRBJ2-3, with 11 bases matching TRBD1. This CDR3 contains 16 residues. Trimming cost V 2 bases and J 6 bases; bases outside gene matches: 7. From germline, CDR1 is MNHEY and CDR2 SMNVEV (reference sequence). Here the CDR3 reads CASSLGTGGYTDTQYF. In DNA form, the CDR3 reads TGTGCCAGCAGTTTAGGGACAGGGGGATACACGGATACGCAGTATTTT.

V is TRBV3-1 (or the pseudogene TRBV3-2) and J is TRBJ2-5; D gene uncertain. This CDR3 has 14 amino acids. Trimming stripped 0 bases from V and 7 bases from J, with 12 bases between. The germline V gene encodes CDR1 LGHDT and CDR2 YNNKEL (reference sequence). The DNA of the CDR3 is TGTGCCAGCAGCCAAGAAAGGACCAAAATGACCCAGTACTTC. It specifies CASSQERTKMTQYF.

The J gene is TRBJ2-7, the V gene TRBV30; TRBD2 might be the D (5 bases). Per germline, CDR1 GTSNPN and CDR2 SVGIG (reference sequence). V was clipped by 4 bases and J by 5 bases, with 18 bases between them. The CDR3 has 14 amino acids. The CDR3 DNA reads TGTGCCTGGAATAAAGGTGGGAGCCTGGACGAGCAGTACTTC. Its translation is CAWNKGGSLDEQYF.

V usage is TRBV19 and J usage is TRBJ2-1; TRBD2 aligns across 8 bases. Germline CDR1 and CDR2: LNHDA and SQIVND (reference sequence). V lost 5 bases to trimming and J lost 6 bases; unmatched junction nucleotides: 15. There are 17 residues in the CDR3. In DNA form, the CDR3 reads TGTGCCAGTAGTCTTCTTCCGGGACTAGGGGTGCGCAATGAGCAGTTCTTC. Its translation is CASSLLPGLGVRNEQFF.